This entry features one T cell receptor (beta chain) sequence. The data were obtained in a study of blood T cell repertoires in COVID-19. The CDR3 totals 16 residues. Germline CDR1 and CDR2: SGHDT and YYEEEE. V shed 0 bases and J shed 4 bases, with 13 bases lying between them. Methods used by the authors: Estimation of nucleated cell counts relied on the amplification of reference gene primers. The assay was immunoSEQ multiplex PCR, and TCRdb's table has in-frame clones only and misses some. That table gives V, J and clone size, and the DNA gave D and trimming. This sample has under 13,000 clones, with 87% found just once.

V gene TRBV5-6 combines with J gene TRBJ2-2; D unclear. Material: peripheral blood. The clonotype was recovered from a man aged 30 to 45 with active or convalescent COVID-19. CDR3 sequence (DNA): TGTGCCAGCAGCTTGGGACAAATAAGACCCACCGGGGAGCTGTTTTTT. Amino acids: CASSLGQIRPTGELFF. Full variable domain (missing parts from reference TRBV5-6 and TRBJ2-2): DAGVTQSPTHLIKTRGQQVTLRCSPKSGHDTVSWYQQALGQGPQFIFQYYEEEERQRGNFPDRFSGHQFPNYSSELNVNALLLGDSALYLCASSLGQIRPTGELFFGEGSRLTVL.